Each of the 20 T cell receptor beta chains below was sequenced from the same sample in a study of cytomegalovirus exposure and HLA in healthy donors. Profiled with immunoSEQ multiplex PCR; TCRdb holds only in-frame clones, not every one. This repertoire shows roughly 120,000 clones, roughly 83% found once; its top ten account for around 5%. Sequenced: PBMCs. The receptors were sampled from a young man in good health and CMV-seronegative.

The V call is TRBV21-1, the J call TRBJ2-2; the D call in the table, TRBD2, was not verified against the DNA. TRBV21-1 is a recognized pseudogene. The CDR3 spans 18 residues. CDR3 amino acids: CASSHSSGGAPNTGELFF. CDR3 nucleotide sequence: TGTGCCAGCAGCCATTCTAGCGGGGGGGCCCCGAACACCGGGGAGCTGTTTTTT.

This sequence joins TRBV2 and TRBJ1-2; 8 bases agree with TRBD1. Germline trimming cut 5 bases from V and 7 bases from J; bases unmatched to any gene: 6. The germline V gene has CDR1 SNHLY and CDR2 FYNNEI. The CDR3 length is 13 residues. The CDR3 nucleotides read TGTGCCAGCAGTCCGGACAGGGTATTTGGCTACACCTTC. This encodes CASSPDRVFGYTF.

The V and J genes are TRBV30 and TRBJ1-3, with no clear D. CDR3 length: 11 amino acids. Trimming left V 8 bases short and J 4 bases short, with 9 bases between. CDR1 and CDR2 from the germline V gene are GTSNPN and SVGIG (reference sequence). The chain's CDR3 is CAARVGNTIYF. The CDR3 bases are TGTGCCGCAAGAGTGGGAAACACCATATATTTT.

The rearrangement joins TRBV11-2 to TRBJ1-5; D unresolved. Trimming took 1 base from V and 7 from J, leaving 8 bases between them. The CDR3 totals 13 residues. Germline V gives CDR1 SGHAT, CDR2 FQNNGV. CDR3 amino acids: CASSLAAGQPQHF. DNA of the CDR3: TGTGCCAGCAGCTTAGCAGCGGGGCAGCCCCAGCATTTT.

The chain employs TRBV6-1 and TRBJ2-7; 10 nucleotides align to TRBD1. The CDR3 length is 14 residues. CDR1 is MNHNS and CDR2 is SASEGT in the germline V gene. V dropped 5 bases and J dropped 2; count of bases not matched to a gene: 3. CDR3 DNA: TGTGCCAGCAGTAGACAGGGGGCCGCCTACGAGCAGTACTTC. Translated, it gives CASSRQGAAYEQYF.

The chain is built from TRBV5-1 and TRBJ1-3; no clear D gene. This CDR3 region has 14 residues. In germline, CDR1 is SGHRS, CDR2 YFSETQ. Between the trimmed V and J ends, which lost 2 bases and 0 bases, there was a span of 6 bases. The CDR3, as DNA: TGCGCCAGCAGCTTTACTAACTCTGGAAACACCATATATTTT. Translated, it gives CASSFTNSGNTIYF.

CDR3 sequence reads: CAWSKGQGYYTF. The CDR3 coding sequence is TGTGCCTGGAGTAAGGGGCAGGGCTACTACACCTTC. This chain connects TRBV30 to TRBJ1-2; perhaps TRBD1 as D (5 bases). Trimming took off 2 bases at V and 10 bases at J, with 14 bases between the two ends. Germline lookup yields CDR1 GTSNPN and CDR2 SVGIG (reference sequence). This CDR3 comprises 12 residues.

The chain is built from TRBV5-1 and TRBJ1-6, with D perhaps TRBD1 (5 bases). V lost 2 bases, J lost 8 bases, and 11 bases lay in between. Germline assignment: CDR1 SGHRS and CDR2 YFSETQ. The CDR3 has 14 residues. The CDR3 spells CASSLGRGDSPLHF. CDR3 nucleotide sequence: TGCGCCAGCAGCTTAGGGCGGGGCGATTCACCCCTCCACTTT. Full variable domain (rest looked up from reference TRBV5-1 and TRBJ1-6): KAGVTQTPRYLIKTRGQQVTLSCSPISGHRSVSWYQQTPGQGLQFLFEYFSETQRNKGNFPGRFSGRQFSNSRSEMNVSTLELGDSALYLCASSLGRGDSPLHFGNGTRLTVT.

The chain couples TRBV6-4 to TRBJ1-2; D gene ambiguous. This CDR3 spans 13 amino acids. V lost 2 bases and J 10 bases, leaving 14 bases between the germline ends. CDR1 is MRHNA, CDR2 SNTAGT, per germline. The CDR3 nucleotides read TGTGCCAGCAGTGACGGTTCTGCGGGTGTCTACACCTTC. This encodes CASSDGSAGVYTF.

The chain uses TRBV7-2 and TRBJ1-5, with D possibly TRBD1 on 5 matching bases. Deletions cut 5 bases from V and 0 bases from J, with 8 bases between. There are 14 residues in the CDR3. CDR1 and CDR2 (germline): SGHTA, FQGNSA. The CDR3: CASSRRASNQPQHF. CDR3 in DNA: TGTGCCAGCAGCCGCAGGGCTAGCAATCAGCCCCAGCATTTT.

The rearrangement joins TRBV5-1 to TRBJ1-2; D is undetermined. This CDR3 contains 15 residues. Germline loops: CDR1 SGHRS, CDR2 YFSETQ. V lost 0 bases and J 0 bases, leaving 9 bases between the germline ends. CDR3: CASSLGILANYGYTF. DNA of the CDR3: TGCGCCAGCAGCTTGGGCATCCTAGCTAACTATGGCTACACCTTC.

V and J are TRBV14 and TRBJ1-1, with TRBD1 matching over 7 bases. The junction had 6 bases not matched to a gene; V was cut back by 0 bases and J by 5 bases. CDR3 size: 15 residues. CDR1 SGHDN and CDR2 FVKESK come from the germline V gene. CDR3 nucleotides: TGTGCCAGCAGCCAAGAGAGGGCAGGGGGGACTGAAGCTTTCTTT. This encodes CASSQERAGGTEAFF.

The gene calls are TRBV5-1 and TRBJ1-6; 7 positions match TRBD1. The CDR3 length is 11 residues. Germline values: CDR1 SGHRS, CDR2 YFSETQ. J lost 12 bases, V lost 5 bases, and 2 bases had no gene match. The CDR3 loop reads CASRAGGPLHF. CDR3 nucleotide sequence: TGCGCCAGCAGGGCAGGGGGACCCCTCCACTTT. Full variable domain (outside the CDR3, taken from reference TRBV5-1 and TRBJ1-6): KAGVTQTPRYLIKTRGQQVTLSCSPISGHRSVSWYQQTPGQGLQFLFEYFSETQRNKGNFPGRFSGRQFSNSRSEMNVSTLELGDSALYLCASRAGGPLHFGNGTRLTVT.

In its sample, this clone was seen a few times. The chain combines TRBV29-1 with TRBJ1-1; D gene unclear. The CDR3 totals 11 residues. Trimming pared 7 bases from V and 0 bases from J, leaving 6 bases between. Germline assignment: CDR1 SQVTM and CDR2 ANQGSEA. The CDR3 loop is CSAHLNTEAFF. In DNA form, the CDR3 reads TGCAGCGCCCACTTGAACACTGAAGCTTTCTTT.

The rearrangement joins TRBV6-5 to TRBJ1-2; a possible D gene is TRBD1 (6 bases). CDR3 length: 11 residues. Per the germline V gene, CDR1 is MNHEY and CDR2 is SVGAGI. V gave up 6 bases and J gave up 6 bases, with 8 bases separating them. CDR3 protein: CASRQGHGYTF. The CDR3 coding sequence is TGTGCCAGCAGACAGGGACATGGCTACACCTTC.

This clone turned up a few times. The chain combines TRBV19 with TRBJ2-3; D is unresolved. The V and J ends lost 4 bases and 0 bases respectively, with 8 bases between them. CDR3 length: 14 residues. Germline CDR1 and CDR2: LNHDA and SQIVND (reference sequence). The CDR3 is CASSKLSSTDTQYF. The CDR3 bases are TGTGCCAGTAGTAAGCTCTCAAGCACAGATACGCAGTATTTT.

This rearrangement joins TRBV6-1 to TRBJ2-1, with 10 bases matching TRBD2. V was clipped by 7 bases and J by 6 bases; unmatched bases: 6. There are 14 residues in the CDR3. Germline values: CDR1 MNHNS, CDR2 SASEGT. The CDR3 nucleotides read TGTGCCAGCAACCTAGCGGGAGTTAGCAATGAGCAGTTCTTC. The encoded protein is CASNLAGVSNEQFF.

The chain combines TRBV27 with TRBJ1-6; D is uncertain. This CDR3 has 11 residues. The germline CDR1 and CDR2 sequences are MNHEY and SMNVEV (reference sequence). V lost 2 bases and J lost 9, with 2 bases in between. The CDR3 sequence: CASSLRSPLHF. CDR3 DNA: TGTGCCAGCAGTTTACGTTCACCCCTCCACTTT.

The chain employs TRBV5-4 and TRBJ2-2; D is unresolved. The CDR3 is 16 residues long. Germline CDR1 and CDR2: SGHNT and YYREEE (reference sequence). Trimming removed 3 bases from V and 4 bases from J, with 16 bases in between. The CDR3 region has the DNA TGTGCCAGCAGCTATCAATCGGGTGATCCCACCGGGGAGCTGTTTTTT. Its translation: CASSYQSGDPTGELFF.

J is TRBJ1-5 and V is TRBV4-1, with D maybe TRBD1 (5 bases). This CDR3 contains 15 residues. The germline V gene has CDR1 MGHRA and CDR2 YSYEKL. V gave up 4 bases and J gave up 1 base, with 11 bases separating them. The CDR3 reads CASSPGPGSNQPQHF. CDR3 nucleotide sequence: TGCGCCAGCAGCCCAGGGCCCGGCAGCAATCAGCCCCAGCATTTT.